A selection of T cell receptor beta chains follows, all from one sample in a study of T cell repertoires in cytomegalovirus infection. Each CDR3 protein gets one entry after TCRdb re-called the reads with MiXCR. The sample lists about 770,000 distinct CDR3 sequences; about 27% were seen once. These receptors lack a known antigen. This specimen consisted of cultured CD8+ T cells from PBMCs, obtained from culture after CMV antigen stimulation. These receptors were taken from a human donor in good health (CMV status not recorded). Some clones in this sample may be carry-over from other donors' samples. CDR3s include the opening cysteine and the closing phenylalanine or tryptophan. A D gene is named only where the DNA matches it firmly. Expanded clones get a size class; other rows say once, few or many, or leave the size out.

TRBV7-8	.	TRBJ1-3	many	CASSLDFDSGNTIYF	TGTGCCAGCAGCTTAGACTTCGACTCTGGAAACACCATATATTTT
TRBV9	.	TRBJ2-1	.	CASSPADRSPYNEQFF	TGTGCCAGCAGCCCCGCCGACAGGTCCCCTTACAATGAGCAGTTCTTC
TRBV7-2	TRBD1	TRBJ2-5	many	CASSGPGQGYSQETQYF	TGTGCCAGCAGCGGGCCGGGACAGGGGTATAGTCAAGAGACCCAGTACTTC
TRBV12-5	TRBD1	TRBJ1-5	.	CASGLVWTGEANQPQHF	TGTGCTAGTGGTTTGGTCTGGACAGGGGAGGCCAATCAGCCCCAGCATTTT
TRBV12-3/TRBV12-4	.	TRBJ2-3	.	CASSFLPGTDTQYF	TGTGCCAGCAGTTTTCTACCAGGCACAGATACGCAGTATTTT
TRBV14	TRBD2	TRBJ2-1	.	CASSQLGLAYEQFF	TGTGCCAGCAGCCAACTTGGACTAGCCTATGAGCAGTTCTTC
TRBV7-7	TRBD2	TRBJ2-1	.	CASSAGLAGGLGYNEQFF	TGTGCTAGCAGCGCCGGACTAGCGGGGGGCCTAGGCTACAATGAGCAGTTCTTC
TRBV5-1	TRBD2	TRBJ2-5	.	CASSGTGTRAETQYF	TGCGCCAGCAGCGGAACCGGGACTAGGGCAGAGACCCAGTACTTC
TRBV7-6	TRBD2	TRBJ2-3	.	CASSLGGGITDTQYF	TGTGCCAGCAGCTTAGGCGGGGGGATTACAGATACGCAGTATTTT
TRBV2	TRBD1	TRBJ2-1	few	CASRAGTGGTWGNEQFF	TGTGCCAGCAGAGCTGGGACAGGGGGCACCTGGGGCAATGAGCAGTTCTTC
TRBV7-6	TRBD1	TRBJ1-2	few	CASSSAGGGNGYTF	TGTGCCAGCAGCTCGGCAGGGGGAGGTAATGGCTACACCTTC
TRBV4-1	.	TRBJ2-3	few	CASSHPIDPTSTDTQYF	TGCGCCAGCAGCCATCCCATTGACCCGACAAGCACAGATACGCAGTATTTT
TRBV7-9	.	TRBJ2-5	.	CASSLNRRETQYF	TGTGCCAGCAGCTTGAACAGGCGAGAGACCCAGTACTTC
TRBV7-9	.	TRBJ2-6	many	CASSLSRAGANVLTF	TGTGCCAGCAGCCTCTCGAGGGCTGGGGCCAACGTCCTGACTTTC
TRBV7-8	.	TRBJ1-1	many	CASSLPGHLDTEAFF	TGTGCCAGCAGCTTACCGGGGCACTTGGACACTGAAGCTTTCTTT
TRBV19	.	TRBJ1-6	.	CVSGDGGHSPLHF	TGTGTCAGTGGGGACGGAGGGCATTCACCCCTCCACTTT
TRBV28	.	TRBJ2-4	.	CASSLTLKNIQYF	TGTGCCAGCAGTTTAACGTTGAAAAACATTCAGTACTTC
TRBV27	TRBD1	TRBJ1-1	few	CASSKPGSGQGTEAFF	TGTGCCAGCAGTAAGCCGGGGTCAGGACAGGGGACTGAAGCTTTCTTT
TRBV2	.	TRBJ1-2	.	CASSAQRLVYGNYGYTF	TGTGCCAGCAGCGCACAACGGCTCGTCTATGGTAACTATGGCTACACCTTC
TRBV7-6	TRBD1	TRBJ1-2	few	CASSPGTGHYGYTF	TGTGCCAGCAGTCCCGGGACAGGCCACTATGGCTACACCTTC
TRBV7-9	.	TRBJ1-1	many	CASSLGEFTEAFF	TGTGCCAGCAGCCTAGGGGAGTTCACTGAAGCTTTCTTT
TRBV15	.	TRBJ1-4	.	CATSNPPLEEKLFF	TGTGCCACCAGCAATCCCCCCCTCGAGGAAAAACTGTTTTTT
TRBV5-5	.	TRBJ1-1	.	CASSLEYRESTEAFF	TGTGCCAGCAGCTTGGAGTACAGGGAGAGCACTGAAGCTTTCTTT